Each of the 24 T cell receptor beta chains below was sequenced from the same sample in a study of blood T cell repertoires in COVID-19. Sequenced by immunoSEQ multiplex PCR; TCRdb stores in-frame clones only, minus some. The sample has around 150,000 clones, around four fifths seen once. The sequenced sample consisted of peripheral blood. All receptors come from a man between 65 and 80 years old with acute or convalescent COVID-19.

The chain combines TRBV6-4 with TRBJ2-1, with TRBD1 identical over 11 bases. From germline, CDR1 is MRHNA and CDR2 SNTAGT. With 3 bases clipped from V and 5 bases from J, the junction kept 6 bases outside the gene matches. This CDR3 is 16 amino acids long. The CDR3 coding sequence is TGTGCCAGCAGTGAACCCGGGACAGGGGGGGACAATGAGCAGTTCTTC. It encodes CASSEPGTGGDNEQFF.

Written as DNA, the CDR3 is TGCGCCAGCAGTTTCAAAGGCCTGGGGGGTGAAAAACTGTTTTTT. This codes for CASSFKGLGGEKLFF. The genes are TRBV5-1 and TRBJ1-4; perhaps TRBD1 as D (5 bases). The CDR3 totals 15 residues. V shed 5 bases and J shed 7 bases, with 18 bases lying between them. CDR1 is SGHRS, CDR2 YFSETQ, per germline.

In this sample, this clone turned up many times. The V gene is TRBV7-9, the J gene TRBJ2-7, with 11 bases matching TRBD1. V gave up 4 bases and J gave up 0 bases; unmatched junction bases: 14. Germline CDR1 SEHNR, CDR2 FQNEAQ (reference sequence). The CDR3 runs 19 residues. DNA for the CDR3: TGTGCCAGCAGCTCCCAGGGACAGGGGGTGCGGAGGGACTCCTACGAGCAGTACTTC. Its translation is CASSSQGQGVRRDSYEQYF.

This clone appeared a single time. This chain connects TRBV19 to TRBJ2-7; TRBD1 matches 9 bases. The CDR3 is made up of 17 amino acids. Germline CDR1 LNHDA, CDR2 SQIVND (reference sequence). V lost 4 bases, J lost 7 bases, and 17 bases stayed unmatched. CDR3 nucleotides: TGTGCCAGTAGTAGGACCGGGACAGGGACCCGAGTCGGGGAGCAGTACTTC. Protein product: CASSRTGTGTRVGEQYF.

The V and J genes are TRBV19 and TRBJ1-6; D gene unclear. Germline V gene lookup returns CDR1 LNHDA and CDR2 SQIVND (reference sequence). The CDR3 extends over 14 amino acids. Between the trimmed V and J ends, which lost 10 bases and 6 bases, there was a span of 16 bases. CDR3 DNA: TGTGCCACCTCCTTCCCCAGTTTTAATTCACCCCTCCACTTT. It translates to CATSFPSFNSPLHF.

The chain has TRBV2 and TRBJ2-7, with TRBD1 matching over 10 bases. This CDR3 comprises 13 residues. Germline-derived CDR1 and CDR2 are SNHLY and FYNNEI. The J segment lost 6 bases and the V segment lost 8 bases, leaving 7 bases of the junction unmatched. CDR3 region: CASARDRGGEQYF. The DNA of the CDR3 is TGTGCCAGCGCCCGGGACAGGGGCGGCGAGCAGTACTTC.

This chain joins TRBV7-8 and TRBJ2-2, with TRBD1 identical over 7 bases. The CDR3 sequence is 14 residues long. Germline V CDR1 and CDR2: SGHVS, FQNEAQ. V dropped 5 bases and J dropped 2; count of bases not matched to a gene: 2. CDR3 DNA: TGTGCCAGCAGCCGACAGGGAAACACCGGGGAGCTGTTTTTT. This encodes CASSRQGNTGELFF.

The CDR3 loop is CASSAPTAGYNEQFF. DNA for the CDR3: TGTGCCAGCAGCGCTCCTACGGCGGGTTACAATGAGCAGTTCTTC. The chain has TRBV5-4 and TRBJ2-1; D may be TRBD2 (5 bases). The length of the CDR3 is 15 residues. Trimming left V 4 bases short and J 4 bases short, with 15 bases between. Germline V CDR1 and CDR2: SGHNT, YYREEE (reference sequence).

The gene calls are TRBV5-6 and TRBJ1-1; D is perhaps TRBD1 (6 bases). The CDR3 extends over 15 amino acids. The V end lost 4 bases, the J end lost 4 bases, and 17 bases lay between the germline ends. The germline V gene has CDR1 SGHDT and CDR2 YYEEEE. CDR3 loop: CASSAPTGYSTEAFF. DNA for the CDR3: TGTGCCAGCAGCGCCCCGACAGGATACAGCACTGAAGCTTTCTTT.

This chain links TRBV6-6 with TRBJ1-5; a possible D gene is TRBD1 (5 bases). The CDR3 consists of 15 residues. Germline-derived CDR1 and CDR2 are MNHNY and SVGAGI (reference sequence). V lost 3 bases and J lost 0, with 9 bases in between. CDR3 in amino acids: CASSYRGTSNQPQHF. The CDR3 DNA follows: TGTGCCAGCAGTTATCGGGGGACTAGCAATCAGCCCCAGCATTTT.

CDR3 protein: CSADRQETQYF. As DNA, the CDR3 is TGCAGCGCGGACAGACAAGAGACCCAGTACTTC. The rearrangement joins TRBV29-1 to TRBJ2-5, with TRBD1 as a possible D gene (6 bases). The ends were cut back, 7 bases at V and 2 bases at J, with 8 bases in the middle. The CDR3 is made up of 11 amino acids. Germline assignment: CDR1 SQVTM and CDR2 ANQGSEA. The full variable domain, with the rest looked up from reference TRBV29-1 and TRBJ2-5, is SAVISQKPSRDICQRGTSLTIQCQVDSQVTMMFWYRQQPGQSLTLIATANQGSEATYESGFVIDKFPISRPNLTFSTLTVSNMSPEDSSIYLCSADRQETQYFGPGTRLLVL.

The V call is TRBV14, the J call TRBJ1-1; no reliable D call. The CDR3 runs to 13 residues. With 1 base removed from V and 4 bases from J, the gap between germline ends came to 7 bases. Germline values: CDR1 SGHDN, CDR2 FVKESK. CDR3 in amino acids: CASSQGRGTEAFF. CDR3 sequence (DNA): TGTGCCAGCAGCCAAGGGCGAGGCACTGAAGCTTTCTTT.

The chain carries TRBV6-2 or TRBV6-3 and TRBJ2-3; D is perhaps TRBD2 (6 bases). Germline V lookup: CDR1 MNHEY, CDR2 SVGEGT. The CDR3 extends over 15 amino acids. V was clipped by 6 bases and J by 3 bases, with 16 bases between them. CDR3 amino acids: CASSGIQRVTDTQYF. The CDR3 DNA is TGTGCCAGCAGCGGGATCCAGCGGGTGACAGATACGCAGTATTTT.

The V call is TRBV10-3, the J call TRBJ1-6; D might be TRBD1 (6 bases). Trimming pared 11 bases from V and 5 bases from J, leaving 13 bases between. This CDR3 comprises 13 residues. CDR1 is ENHRY and CDR2 is SYGVKD in the germline V gene. The CDR3 DNA reads TGTGCCTCGCGACAGGCTGATAATTCACCCCTCCACTTT. Translation gives CASRQADNSPLHF.

This clone came up once. The chain joins TRBV6-4 to TRBJ1-1, with TRBD1 matching over 9 bases. CDR1 MRHNA and CDR2 SNTAGT come from the germline V gene. The J segment lost 2 bases and the V segment lost 8 bases, leaving 18 bases of the junction unmatched. The CDR3 sequence is 18 residues long. The CDR3 nucleotides read TGTGCCAGCTCCATTCGGGGACAGGGAGGGGTGGGAAACACTGAAGCTTTCTTT. Translated, it gives CASSIRGQGGVGNTEAFF.

The gene calls are TRBV2 and TRBJ2-5; 11 nucleotides match TRBD2. This CDR3 is built from 14 residues. J was trimmed by 4 bases and V by 8 bases; bases with no gene match: 6. Germline V gives CDR1 SNHLY, CDR2 FYNNEI. The CDR3 DNA reads TGTGCCAGCCGTAGACTAGCGGGGTCAGAGACCCAGTACTTC. This encodes CASRRLAGSETQYF.

The chain employs TRBV12-3 or TRBV12-4 and TRBJ2-3; TRBD2 might be the D (6 bases). The CDR3 covers 13 residues. Trimming removed 6 bases at V and 8 bases at J, with 15 bases between. CDR3 protein: CASSQLLAGTQYF. In nucleotides, the CDR3 is TGTGCCAGCAGCCAACTACTAGCCGGTACGCAGTATTTT.

This clone was counted a single time. The chain combines TRBV11-3 with TRBJ1-1; TRBD1 agrees at 10 bases. The CDR3 consists of 18 residues. The junction had 13 bases not matched to a gene; V was cut back by 5 bases and J by 1 base. In germline, CDR1 is SGHNT, CDR2 YENEEA. CDR3 loop: CASSPIPGQGTGNTEAFF. The CDR3 DNA follows: TGTGCCAGCAGCCCGATCCCGGGACAGGGGACAGGGAACACTGAAGCTTTCTTT.

This clone was detected only a few times. This CDR3 reads CATRTRTGEDSGNQPQHF. The CDR3 nucleotides are TGTGCCACCAGGACGAGGACAGGGGAGGATTCTGGCAATCAGCCCCAGCATTTT. The V call is TRBV24-1, the J call TRBJ1-5; 9 bases line up with TRBD1. The junction had 14 bases not matched to a gene; V was cut back by 7 bases and J by 2 bases. This CDR3 is 18 amino acids long. Germline V gene sequence: CDR1 KGHDR, CDR2 SFDVKD.

The rearrangement links TRBV28 to TRBJ1-1; D is possibly TRBD1 (5 bases). Trimming removed 6 bases from V and 5 bases from J, with 16 bases in between. This CDR3 spans 14 amino acids. Germline CDR1 and CDR2: MDHEN and SYDVKM. Written as DNA, the CDR3 is TGTGCCAGCAGCTACCCACAGGTTTATACTGAAGCTTTCTTT. Translation gives CASSYPQVYTEAFF.

V and J are TRBV6-5 and TRBJ1-1, with D perhaps matching TRBD1 (5 bases). This CDR3 spans 15 amino acids. Germline lookup yields CDR1 MNHEY and CDR2 SVGAGI. V was pared by 0 bases and J by 10 bases, with 18 bases between. CDR3 region: CASSYSAGRDHPAFF. The CDR3, as DNA: TGTGCCAGCAGTTACTCTGCTGGCAGGGATCATCCAGCTTTCTTT.

This chain links TRBV19 with TRBJ1-1, with D tentatively TRBD1 (6 bases). This CDR3 region has 12 residues. The V gene's germline CDR1 is LNHDA and CDR2 SQIVND (reference sequence). V was cut by 11 bases and J by 0 bases, with 10 bases left in between. For the CDR3, the DNA is TGTGCCTCCACAGGGCTGAACACTGAAGCTTTCTTT. It encodes CASTGLNTEAFF.

The rearrangement links TRBV6-5 to TRBJ2-1, with TRBD2 identical over 8 bases. The CDR3 is 13 residues long. The J segment lost 7 bases and the V segment lost 5 bases, leaving 4 bases of the junction unmatched. Germline lookup yields CDR1 MNHEY and CDR2 SVGAGI. Here the CDR3 DNA reads TGTGCCAGCAGTAGGACTAGCAGAAATGAGCAGTTCTTC. It codes for CASSRTSRNEQFF.

In this sample, this clone turned up once. The chain has TRBV9 and TRBJ2-7, with TRBD2 identical over 7 bases. V trimming: 6 bases; J trimming: 1 base; junction bases outside the gene matches: 7. This CDR3 region has 14 residues. Germline V gene lookup returns CDR1 SGDLS and CDR2 YYNGEE. CDR3 nucleotides: TGTGCCAGCACGACGGGAGGATCATCCTACGAGCAGTACTTC. This codes for CASTTGGSSYEQYF.